One and the same sample provided the 30 T cell receptor beta chains below, sequenced in a study of CD8 T cells in Susac syndrome. Reverse transcription of roughly 0.45 to 1 ug RNA was performed with random hexamers. TCRdb passed the immunoSEQ multiplex PCR reads through MiXCR, listing each CDR3 protein once. The repertoire holds 160,000 or so distinct CDR3 sequences, with 90% to 95% as singletons. Sequenced: CD4+ T cells from PBMCs. Receptors were obtained from a human donor in good health.

This clonotype was seen just once. The V call is TRBV18, the J call TRBJ2-2, with a weak D call TRBD1 (6 bases). The CDR3 runs 16 residues. V lost 3 bases and J lost 3, with 14 bases in between. Looked up from germline, CDR1 is KGHSH and CDR2 is LQKENI. CDR3 sequence: CASSPRSRGDTGELFF. The CDR3 DNA is TGTGCCAGCTCACCGAGAAGCAGGGGAGACACCGGGGAGCTGTTTTTT.

The chain employs TRBV3-1 and TRBJ2-1, with D perhaps TRBD2 (5 bases). The CDR3 contains 14 residues. V lost 1 base and J lost 7, with 11 bases in between. From germline, CDR1 is LGHDT and CDR2 YNNKEL (reference sequence). The chain's CDR3 is CASSQATGKNEQFF. The CDR3 region has the DNA TGTGCCAGCAGCCAAGCTACCGGGAAGAATGAGCAGTTCTTC.

The chain is built from TRBV5-1 and TRBJ1-1; a possible D gene is TRBD1 (6 bases). Germline values: CDR1 SGHRS, CDR2 YFSETQ. The CDR3 loop spans 13 amino acids. The V end lost 7 bases, the J end lost 0 bases, and 10 bases lay between the germline ends. CDR3 DNA: TGCGCCAGCCAGACAGGCTTGAACACTGAAGCTTTCTTT. Residues: CASQTGLNTEAFF.

The V call is TRBV7-9, the J call TRBJ1-2; D perhaps matches TRBD1 (5 bases). The CDR3 sequence is 14 residues long. Germline loops: CDR1 SEHNR, CDR2 FQNEAQ (reference sequence). The V end lost 1 base, the J end lost 7 bases, and 13 bases lay between the germline ends. The CDR3 reads CASSLELGGSGYTF. The CDR3 nucleotides read TGTGCCAGCAGCTTAGAATTGGGGGGAAGTGGCTACACCTTC.

This CDR3 reads CASGQNHNEKLFF. As DNA, the CDR3 is TGTGCCAGCGGACAGAATCATAATGAAAAACTGTTTTTT. This chain joins TRBV6-5 and TRBJ1-4; D is possibly TRBD1 (6 bases). V was shortened by 8 bases and J by 4 bases, with 11 bases between the two germline ends. The CDR3 loop spans 13 amino acids. The germline gives CDR1 MNHEY, CDR2 SVGAGI.

The chain has TRBV3-1 and TRBJ1-1; no reliable D call. V gave up 0 bases and J gave up 1 base, with 3 bases separating them. Germline CDR1 reads LGHDT; CDR2 reads YNNKEL (reference sequence). The CDR3 totals 13 residues. The CDR3 loop is CASSQDPNTEAFF. The CDR3 DNA reads as TGTGCCAGCAGCCAAGACCCGAACACTGAAGCTTTCTTT.

The chain carries TRBV15 and TRBJ1-5; D may be TRBD1 (5 bases). Trimming left V 3 bases short and J 2 bases short, with 5 bases between. The germline V gene encodes CDR1 LNHNV and CDR2 YYDKDF (reference sequence). There are 13 residues in the CDR3. The CDR3 DNA reads TGTGCCACCAGCAGGACAGGCAATCAGCCCCAGCATTTT. Translating gives CATSRTGNQPQHF.

J is TRBJ1-5 and V is TRBV7-9, with D perhaps TRBD1 (5 bases). V lost 3 bases to trimming and J lost 6 bases, with 9 bases between them. The CDR3 totals 13 residues. Germline V gives CDR1 SEHNR, CDR2 FQNEAQ (reference sequence). CDR3 sequence (DNA): TGTGCCAGCAGCTTCGGGGGAAGTCAGCCCCAGCATTTT. It codes for CASSFGGSQPQHF. Full variable domain (outside the CDR3, taken from reference TRBV7-9 and TRBJ1-5): DTGVSQNPRHKITKRGQNVTFRCDPISEHNRLYWYRQTLGQGPEFLTYFQNEAQLEKSRLLSDRFSAERPKGSFSTLEIQRTEQGDSAMYLCASSFGGSQPQHFGDGTRLSIL.

V and J are TRBV19 and TRBJ1-3; tentative D call: TRBD1 (6 bases). Germline loops: CDR1 LNHDA, CDR2 SQIVND (reference sequence). The ends were cut back, 6 bases at V and 0 bases at J, with 9 bases in the middle. CDR3 length: 14 residues. The CDR3 sequence is CASSVDSSGNTIYF. CDR3 DNA: TGTGCCAGTAGCGTGGACAGCTCTGGAAACACCATATATTTT.

The rearrangement joins TRBV23-1 to TRBJ1-5; 7 bases map to TRBD1. TRBV23-1 is recorded as an ORF, its role being uncertain. This CDR3 contains 13 residues. The trim removed 6 bases at V and 4 bases at J, leaving 3 bases unmatched. The CDR3, as DNA: TGCGCCAGCAGGGGGACAGAGAATCAGCCCCAGCATTTT. This encodes CASRGTENQPQHF.

The chain has TRBV5-1 and TRBJ1-6; 9 positions agree with TRBD1. J lost 7 bases, V lost 4 bases, and 3 bases had no gene match. The CDR3 extends over 14 amino acids. Germline V gives CDR1 SGHRS, CDR2 YFSETQ. The CDR3 reads CASSNGQGNSPLHF. CDR3 nucleotides: TGCGCCAGCAGCAACGGACAGGGGAATTCACCCCTCCACTTT.

The chain carries TRBV12-3 or TRBV12-4 and TRBJ1-3, with TRBD1 matching 7 bases. The CDR3 covers 15 residues. The ends lost 6 bases at V and 1 base at J; junction bases unmatched: 6. CDR3 residues: CASSRTGDSGNTIYF. The CDR3 coding sequence is TGTGCCAGCAGCCGAACAGGGGATTCTGGAAACACCATATATTTT.

The V gene is TRBV6-5, the J gene TRBJ2-1, with 9 bases aligning to TRBD1. CDR3 length: 15 residues. Unmatched junction bases numbered 6, after V lost 2 bases and J lost 7 bases. The germline V gene encodes CDR1 MNHEY and CDR2 SVGAGI. CDR3 nucleotide sequence: TGTGCCAGCAGTTACAGGACAGGGGCCGGAAATGAGCAGTTCTTC. It codes for CASSYRTGAGNEQFF.

CDR3 sequence (DNA): TGTGCCAGCAGCATGAAGACAGGGTTTGCGAAAAAACTGTTTTTT. Translating gives CASSMKTGFAKKLFF. The V and J genes are TRBV27 and TRBJ1-4; 7 bases match TRBD1. CDR1 is MNHEY, CDR2 SMNVEV, per germline (reference sequence). This CDR3 region has 15 residues. The trim removed 6 bases at V and 9 bases at J, leaving 13 bases unmatched.

The V call is TRBV3-1, the J call TRBJ1-4; D gene unclear. The CDR3 is made up of 13 amino acids. With 5 bases removed from V and 11 bases from J, the gap between germline ends came to 15 bases. Germline V CDR1 and CDR2: LGHDT, YNNKEL (reference sequence). CDR3 residues: CASSSIRAGKLFF. As DNA, the CDR3 is TGTGCCAGCAGCTCTATAAGGGCCGGGAAACTGTTTTTT.

The chain joins TRBV12-3 or TRBV12-4 to TRBJ1-2; 8 positions agree with TRBD1. This CDR3 has 13 residues. The trim removed 4 bases at V and 13 bases at J, leaving 11 bases unmatched. In DNA form, the CDR3 reads TGTGCCAGCAGTTCTACGGACAGGGATTCTCGCACCTTC. Protein: CASSSTDRDSRTF.

The chain recombines TRBV19 with TRBJ1-4; D call uncertain. The V gene's germline CDR1 is LNHDA and CDR2 SQIVND (reference sequence). There are 15 residues in the CDR3. With 5 bases removed from V and 6 bases from J, the gap between germline ends came to 16 bases. CDR3 loop: CASSARHFTYEKLFF. As DNA, the CDR3 is TGTGCCAGTAGTGCTCGACACTTCACGTATGAAAAACTGTTTTTT.

V usage is TRBV9 and J usage is TRBJ1-1, with 10 bases matching TRBD1. V lost 3 bases to trimming and J lost 2 bases; unmatched junction nucleotides: 1. CDR1 is SGDLS and CDR2 is YYNGEE in the germline V gene. The CDR3 extends over 14 amino acids. The CDR3 loop is CASSATGGNTEAFF. The CDR3 bases are TGTGCCAGCAGCGCGACAGGGGGCAACACTGAAGCTTTCTTT.

The chain recombines TRBV12-5 with TRBJ2-5; D is unclear. V was shortened by 3 bases and J by 4 bases, with 9 bases between the two germline ends. There are 13 residues in the CDR3. The germline V gene has CDR1 LGHNT and CDR2 FRNRAP. Here the CDR3 DNA reads TGTGCTAGTGGTTTTAGTGGGGTAGAGACCCAGTACTTC. This sequence encodes CASGFSGVETQYF.

The genes are TRBV7-8 and TRBJ1-1, with D perhaps matching TRBD1 (5 bases). The germline V and J ends were trimmed by 7 bases and 5 bases, with 17 bases remaining between them. The germline gives CDR1 SGHVS, CDR2 FQNEAQ. This CDR3 is built from 14 residues. CDR3 loop: CASTWGGLGTEAFF. CDR3 sequence (DNA): TGTGCCAGCACCTGGGGCGGGTTGGGGACTGAAGCTTTCTTT.

The chain has TRBV7-8 and TRBJ1-1, with D tentatively TRBD1 (5 bases). The V end was cut by 3 bases, the J end by 3 bases, with 11 bases between. Germline V gene data show CDR1 as SGHVS and CDR2 as FQNEAQ. CDR3 length: 14 amino acids. The chain's CDR3 is CASSLDKRDTEAFF. For the CDR3, the DNA is TGTGCCAGCAGCTTGGACAAGAGGGACACTGAAGCTTTCTTT.

V and J are TRBV4-1 and TRBJ2-5, with 10 bases matching TRBD1. The CDR3 is 15 amino acids. V trimming: 1 base; J trimming: 5 bases; junction bases outside the gene matches: 4. In germline, CDR1 is MGHRA, CDR2 YSYEKL. CDR3 bases: TGCGCCAGCAGCCAAGGACAGGGGGCAGGGGAGACCCAGTACTTC. This encodes CASSQGQGAGETQYF.

The V call is TRBV6-1, the J call TRBJ1-2; no clear D gene. CDR3 size: 13 residues. Between the trimmed V and J ends, which lost 2 bases and 6 bases, there was a span of 10 bases. In germline, CDR1 is MNHNS, CDR2 SASEGT. CDR3 protein: CASSELNGDGYTF. CDR3 DNA sequence: TGTGCCAGCAGTGAATTGAATGGGGATGGCTACACCTTC.

The chain employs TRBV7-2 and TRBJ2-1; 9 positions match TRBD1. The length of the CDR3 is 18 residues. Unmatched junction bases numbered 16, after V lost 5 bases and J lost 5 bases. Germline lookup yields CDR1 SGHTA and CDR2 FQGNSA. CDR3 in amino acids: CASSPGQGLLDTHNEQFF. The CDR3 coding sequence is TGTGCCAGCAGCCCTGGACAGGGGCTGTTGGACACCCACAATGAGCAGTTCTTC.

CDR3 nucleotides: TGTGCCAGCAGCTCCGGGACAGGGGTTATCGAGCAGTACTTC. Translation: CASSSGTGVIEQYF. This chain joins TRBV5-4 and TRBJ2-7; 10 bases are shared with TRBD1. Trimming took 3 bases from V and 6 from J; bases not matched to a gene: 6. Germline CDR1 reads SGHNT; CDR2 reads YYREEE (reference sequence). The length of the CDR3 is 14 residues.

The chain couples TRBV3-1 to TRBJ1-3, with TRBD1 identical over 7 bases. Germline V gene sequence: CDR1 LGHDT, CDR2 YNNKEL (reference sequence). Trimming cost V 2 bases and J 3 bases; bases outside gene matches: 4. The CDR3 runs 15 residues. CDR3 coding DNA: TGTGCCAGCAGCCAATCGACAGGGTTTGGAAACACCATATATTTT. Its protein product is CASSQSTGFGNTIYF.

The chain carries TRBV14 and TRBJ2-7; no definite D call. Trimming pared 5 bases from V and 0 bases from J, leaving 11 bases between. Germline-derived CDR1 and CDR2 are SGHDN and FVKESK. This CDR3 has 14 residues. This CDR3 reads CASSLGSGSYEQYF. In DNA form, the CDR3 reads TGTGCCAGCAGCTTGGGTTCCGGCTCCTACGAGCAGTACTTC. Looking up the rest from reference TRBV14 and TRBJ2-7 gives the full variable domain: EAGVTQFPSHSVIEKGQTVTLRCDPISGHDNLYWYRRVMGKEIKFLLHFVKESKQDESGMPNNRFLAERTGGTYSTLKVQPAELEDSGVYFCASSLGSGSYEQYFGPGTRLTVT.

V usage is TRBV2 and J usage is TRBJ2-7; D is possibly TRBD1 (5 bases). This CDR3 comprises 12 residues. Germline CDR1 SNHLY, CDR2 FYNNEI. Trimming cost V 11 bases and J 0 bases, with 11 bases left between them. The CDR3 reads CAGGASSYEQYF. The CDR3 nucleotides read TGTGCCGGTGGGGCTAGCTCCTACGAGCAGTACTTC.

This clonotype was detected a few times. The rearrangement uses TRBV3-1 and TRBJ1-5; TRBD1 might be the D (5 bases). The CDR3 consists of 13 residues. Trimming removed 6 bases at V and 1 base at J, with 7 bases between. CDR1 and CDR2 from the germline V gene are LGHDT and YNNKEL (reference sequence). The DNA for the CDR3 is TGTGCCAGCAGTCGGGACAGCAATCAGCCCCAGCATTTT. This sequence encodes CASSRDSNQPQHF.

The gene calls are TRBV5-1 and TRBJ2-2, with D maybe TRBD2 (5 bases). Trimming took 0 bases from V and 7 from J, leaving 10 bases between them. Germline CDR1 is SGHRS and CDR2 is YFSETQ. CDR3 length equals 14 residues. In nucleotides, the CDR3 is TGCGCCAGCAGCTTGGCGTCCGGGATCGGGGAGCTGTTTTTT. Translating gives CASSLASGIGELFF. Full variable domain (outside the CDR3, taken from reference TRBV5-1 and TRBJ2-2): KAGVTQTPRYLIKTRGQQVTLSCSPISGHRSVSWYQQTPGQGLQFLFEYFSETQRNKGNFPGRFSGRQFSNSRSEMNVSTLELGDSALYLCASSLASGIGELFFGEGSRLTVL.